This T cell receptor beta chain was recovered during a study of blood T cell repertoires in COVID-19. CDR1 is LNHNV, CDR2 YYDKDF, per germline (reference sequence). The CDR3 length is 18 residues. V lost 0 bases to trimming and J lost 9 bases; unmatched junction nucleotides: 15. Generated by immunoSEQ multiplex PCR, the TCRdb table keeps only in-frame clones and is missing some. The sample includes over 150,000 clones, around nine tenths of them seen just once. Sequencing used peripheral blood. The chain carries TRBV15 and TRBJ1-5, with 9 bases that match TRBD1. This receptor was taken from a woman between 18 and 29 years old who had recovered from COVID-19. The CDR3 coding sequence is TGTGCCACCAGCAGAGATCGGGTCGGGACAGGGAGGGTATGGCCCCAGCATTTT. Its protein product is CATSRDRVGTGRVWPQHF.